Listed below are T cell receptor beta chains from one sample, sequenced in a study of T cells in Graves' hyperthyroidism and ophthalmopathy. MiXCR, run by TCRdb on the multiplex PCR reads, gives a single entry per CDR3 protein. The repertoire holds a few hundred thousand distinct CDR3 sequences, 15% to 20% seen once, with around 47% in the top ten. Sequencing input: blood. The receptors here all came from a man aged 40-49 years with Graves' hyperthyroidism. Both conserved end residues are part of each CDR3. D genes are given only for firm matches. A clone size is listed for some rows: how often the clone was seen (once, few, many), or a class if it is expanded.

D	length	V	size	J	DNA	CDR3
TRBD2	15	TRBV7-2	.	TRBJ2-7	TGTGCCAGCAGCTTGCGACTAGCGGGCCCCTACGAGCAGTACTTC	CASSLRLAGPYEQYF
.	17	TRBV9	many	TRBJ1-1	TGTGCCAGCAGCGTAGTAGACCCATGGGGGGAGAACACTGAAGCTTTCTTT	CASSVVDPWGENTEAFF
.	14	TRBV6-1	.	TRBJ2-2	TGTGCCAGCAAATGGACGGGGAACACCGGGGAGCTGTTTTTT	CASKWTGNTGELFF
TRBD1	14	TRBV6-5	.	TRBJ1-2	TGTGCCAGCAGTTACTCGGGACAGGGGCTTGGCTACACCTTC	CASSYSGQGLGYTF
TRBD1	16	TRBV6-2/TRBV6-3	many	TRBJ1-4	TGTGCCAGCAGCACCCTCGGGACAGGGGGCATCGGAAAACTGTTTTTT	CASSTLGTGGIGKLFF
TRBD1	14	TRBV6-2/TRBV6-3	.	TRBJ2-1	TGTGCCAGCAAGACGGGACAGACTTACAATGAGCAGTTCTTC	CASKTGQTYNEQFF
TRBD2	14	TRBV12-3/TRBV12-4	many	TRBJ2-3	TGTGCCAGCAGGCTAGCGGGAATCACAGATACGCAGTATTTT	CASRLAGITDTQYF
.	16	TRBV4-1	.	TRBJ2-3	TGCGCCAGCAGCCATCCCGGGGCGTTGTTTATAGATACGCAGTATTTT	CASSHPGALFIDTQYF
.	12	TRBV20-1	.	TRBJ2-2	TGCAGTGCTGTCAGGAACACCGGGGAGCTGTTTTTT	CSAVRNTGELFF
.	15	TRBV12-3/TRBV12-4	once	TRBJ2-1	TGTGCCAGCAGTTTTATTGAGGGGACGGGCAATGAGCAGTTCTTC	CASSFIEGTGNEQFF
.	14	TRBV6-6	.	TRBJ1-4	TGTGCCAGCAGTTACTCAGGGCGGAATGAAAAACTGTTTTTT	CASSYSGRNEKLFF
TRBD1	16	TRBV18	.	TRBJ2-2	TGTGCCAGCTCACCAAGACCCCCAGGGGGTACCGGGGAGCTGTTTTTT	CASSPRPPGGTGELFF
TRBD2	16	TRBV5-1	many	TRBJ2-7	TGCGCCAGCAGCACCGGGACTAGCAGCACCTCCTACGAGCAGTACTTC	CASSTGTSSTSYEQYF
.	14	TRBV28	.	TRBJ2-1	TGTGCCAGCGCAGGTGTTTCCACCTACAATGAGCAGTTCTTC	CASAGVSTYNEQFF
.	14	TRBV7-2	many	TRBJ1-1	TGTGCCAGCAGCTTACGATGGCAGGAGACTGAAGCTTTCTTT	CASSLRWQETEAFF
TRBD2	16	TRBV4-2	.	TRBJ2-1	TGTGCCAGCAGCCAAGCTCATGGGCGGGGGGGGAATGAGCAGTTCTTC	CASSQAHGRGGNEQFF
.	15	TRBV18	many	TRBJ2-7	TGTGCCAGCTCACCAGGACTGGAACAAACCTACGAGCAGTACTTC	CASSPGLEQTYEQYF
.	14	TRBV19	few	TRBJ2-7	TGTGCCAGTAGTATTGGGCGGACGAGTAGCGAGCAGTACTTC	CASSIGRTSSEQYF
.	12	TRBV28	few	TRBJ1-2	TGTGCCAGCAGTTTTAGGAACTATGGCTACACCTTC	CASSFRNYGYTF
.	15	TRBV28	many	TRBJ1-1	TGTGCCAGCAGTTTATTGGGGACGGCGAACACTGAAGCTTTCTTT	CASSLLGTANTEAFF
.	15	TRBV5-6	few	TRBJ2-3	TGTGCCAGCAGCTTGGATGCAGGGGGCACAGATACGCAGTATTTT	CASSLDAGGTDTQYF
.	15	TRBV18	.	TRBJ1-5	TGTGCCAGCTCACCGGGCCTGTCGGGCAATCAGCCCCAGCATTTT	CASSPGLSGNQPQHF
.	14	TRBV6-2/TRBV6-3	many	TRBJ2-7	TGTGCCAGCAGTTCCCGACAGATTTCCTACGAGCAGTACTTC	CASSSRQISYEQYF
.	15	TRBV13	many	TRBJ1-1	TGTGCCAGCAGCATAAGAACTCAGACAGGCGGGGGAGCTTTCTTT	CASSIRTQTGGGAFF
.	11	TRBV12-3/TRBV12-4	many	TRBJ1-2	TGTGCCAGCAACCCGGTTGGCGGCTACACCTTC	CASNPVGGYTF
TRBD2	15	TRBV2	many	TRBJ2-3	TGTGCCAGCAGAAGGACTAGCGGGGGGTCAGATACGCAGTATTTT	CASRRTSGGSDTQYF
.	14	TRBV18	once	TRBJ2-1	TGTGCCAGCTCACCACCGGGACCCTACAATGAGCGGTTCTTC	CASSPPGPYNERFF
.	15	TRBV5-1	many	TRBJ2-3	TGCGCCAGCAGCTTGTCTAGAGCAAGCACAGATACGCAGTATTTT	CASSLSRASTDTQYF
.	15	TRBV6-1	many	TRBJ1-5	TGTGCCAGCAGTGTCATCGTTGGCGCCGGTGCAGCCCAGCATTTT	CASSVIVGAGAAQHF
.	14	TRBV5-1	few	TRBJ1-6	TGCGCCAGCCGACCCGCGATAAATAATTCACCCCTCCACTTT	CASRPAINNSPLHF
TRBD1	18	TRBV7-9	.	TRBJ2-7	TGTGCCTGCAGCTTAGAAGAGGTCGGGACAGCGATACCCTACGAGCAGTACTTC	CACSLEEVGTAIPYEQYF